A selection of T cell receptor beta chains follows, all from one sample in a study of OX40 agonist ivuxolimab in advanced cancers. TCRdb keeps only in-frame clones here, not all; method: immunoSEQ multiplex PCR. Seen here are about 71,000 clones, approximately 84% observed once, and the top ten hold over 0.4%. Sequenced here: CD4+ or CD8+ T cells sorted from blood, sampled in a trial of the OX40 agonist ivuxolimab. The receptors were gathered from an adult with an advanced solid tumor such as melanoma, head and neck, liver or kidney cancer. Both conserved end residues are trimmed from each CDR3. Fields, in order: V gene, J gene, D gene, CDR3 protein. A D gene is named only where the DNA matches it firmly.

>TRBV2|TRBJ1-4|TRBD1
ASSDGQGNEKLF
>TRBV19|TRBJ2-1|NA
ASSIGQTVDEQF
>TRBV5-4|TRBJ1-5|NA
ASSLGGRRQPQH
>TRBV28|TRBJ2-7|TRBD1
ASSLGGQGYEQY
>TRBV5-1|TRBJ1-1|TRBD1
ASSHPGGTEAF
>TRBV28|TRBJ1-1|TRBD1
ASSLGGTGGTEAF
>TRBV7-3|TRBJ2-1|NA
ASSLERAGEQF
>TRBV7-2|TRBJ2-4|TRBD2
ASSPGLAGRAKNIQY
>TRBV11-2|TRBJ2-4|NA
ASSLEYRDPKNIQY
>TRBV6-5|TRBJ2-1|NA
ASSRGRNEQF